Presented here are 30 T cell receptor beta chains from one specimen sequenced in a study of monozygotic twins with inflammatory bowel disease. TCRdb reanalyzed the 5' RACE reads and collapses them to one entry per CDR3 protein, without DNA. The listing contains 150,000 to 200,000 distinct CDR3 sequences. The sequenced sample was blood. The receptor source for this set is a human donor with ulcerative colitis or Crohn's disease, or a healthy co-twin of an affected twin (not recorded which).

J is TRBJ2-2 and V is TRBV7-9; TCRdb names TRBD1, which stays unverified in the absence of DNA. CDR3 length: 13 residues. The germline V gene has CDR1 SEHNR and CDR2 FQNEAQ (reference sequence). The CDR3 loop is CLPGGEFTGELFF.

The chain couples TRBV5-1 to TRBJ1-2. CDR3 length equals 11 residues. From germline, CDR1 is SGHRS and CDR2 YFSETQ. This CDR3 reads CASSLAGGYTF.

The chain couples TRBV4-1 to TRBJ2-1; as DNA is missing, the TRBD1 call by TCRdb cannot be tested. Germline CDR1 MGHRA, CDR2 YSYEKL. This CDR3 has 15 amino acids. CDR3 in amino acids: CASSQVGQGDNEQFF.

V and J are TRBV20-1 and TRBJ2-1; the TCRdb call, TRBD2, lacks DNA for checking. The CDR3 is made up of 16 amino acids. Per the germline V gene, CDR1 is DFQATT and CDR2 is SNEGSKA (reference sequence). The CDR3 reads CSARDPGLAANNEQFF.

The chain is built from TRBV6-1 and TRBJ2-3; the TCRdb call, TRBD2, lacks DNA for checking. This CDR3 spans 14 amino acids. CDR1 is MNHNS, CDR2 SASEGT, per germline. This chain's CDR3 is CASNTGGLSDTQYF.

The CDR3 loop reads CASSFSGGLNQPQHF. The chain uses TRBV5-1 and TRBJ1-5; TCRdb calls TRBD1, which cannot be checked without DNA. The germline V gene encodes CDR1 SGHRS and CDR2 YFSETQ. This CDR3 region has 15 residues.

V and J are TRBV7-6 and TRBJ2-3; without DNA, the TCRdb call of TRBD2 cannot be checked. This CDR3 has 14 amino acids. Germline lookup yields CDR1 SGHVS and CDR2 FNYEAQ. The CDR3 sequence is CASSSVVRGYTQYF. Together with reference TRBV7-6 and TRBJ2-3, the CDR3 gives the full variable domain: GAGVSQSPRYKVTKRGQDVALRCDPISGHVSLYWYRQALGQGPEFLTYFNYEAQQDKSGLPNDRFSAERPEGSISTLTIQRTEQRDSAMYRCASSSVVRGYTQYFGPGTRLTVL.

The chain combines TRBV7-8 with TRBJ2-3. The CDR3 extends over 14 amino acids. Germline V lookup: CDR1 SGHVS, CDR2 FQNEAQ. The CDR3 protein is CASSLEPITDTQYF.

This chain connects TRBV27 to TRBJ2-7; with no DNA, the TCRdb D assignment of TRBD2 cannot be verified. Germline CDR1 is MNHEY and CDR2 is SMNVEV (reference sequence). The CDR3 contains 16 residues. CDR3 region: CASSLRLGPVPDEQYF.

The chain is built from TRBV10-3 and TRBJ2-7; lacking DNA, the TRBD2 call made by TCRdb goes unchecked. This CDR3 comprises 17 residues. Germline lookup yields CDR1 ENHRY and CDR2 SYGVKD. CDR3 region: CAISDSSRQGLGYEQYF.

The chain recombines TRBV5-4 with TRBJ2-2; the TCRdb call, TRBD2, lacks DNA for checking. There are 15 residues in the CDR3. Germline V gene lookup returns CDR1 SGHNT and CDR2 YYREEE (reference sequence). CDR3 residues: CASSLSGANTGELFF.

The chain employs TRBV7-2 and TRBJ2-1; TCRdb names TRBD2, which stays unverified in the absence of DNA. The germline CDR1 and CDR2 sequences are SGHTA and FQGNSA. The CDR3 spans 15 residues. The CDR3 protein is CASSSRRDFGNEQFF.

The chain employs TRBV5-1 and TRBJ2-1; no DNA is available, so the TRBD2 call from TCRdb remains unchecked. In germline, CDR1 is SGHRS, CDR2 YFSETQ. The length of the CDR3 is 15 residues. Here the CDR3 reads CASSSSGRGGNEQFF.

The chain uses TRBV5-6 and TRBJ1-1; TCRdb indicates TRBD1, and absent DNA this call remains unverified. This CDR3 has 15 residues. Germline V gene sequence: CDR1 SGHDT, CDR2 YYEEEE. CDR3 sequence: CASSRSLTGKTEAFF.

The rearrangement joins TRBV5-6 to TRBJ1-6; TCRdb selects TRBD1, and the lack of DNA leaves this call unchecked. The CDR3 is 13 amino acids. Germline-derived CDR1 and CDR2 are SGHDT and YYEEEE. The CDR3 loop is CASSLPGNSPLHF.

The CDR3 loop is CASSSQGSSNTGELFF. The chain joins TRBV5-1 to TRBJ2-2. Per the germline V gene, CDR1 is SGHRS and CDR2 is YFSETQ. The length of the CDR3 is 16 residues. The complete variable domain, with remaining parts taken from reference TRBV5-1 and TRBJ2-2, reads KAGVTQTPRYLIKTRGQQVTLSCSPISGHRSVSWYQQTPGQGLQFLFEYFSETQRNKGNFPGRFSGRQFSNSRSEMNVSTLELGDSALYLCASSSQGSSNTGELFFGEGSRLTVL.

The rearrangement joins TRBV10-3 to TRBJ2-7; the D call of TRBD2 rests on TCRdb alone, since no DNA is present to check it. There are 14 residues in the CDR3. CDR1 is ENHRY and CDR2 is SYGVKD in the germline V gene. The CDR3 sequence is CAIRKEGRSYEQYF.

The CDR3 here is CASSPRDRGNEQFF. The chain has TRBV12-3 or TRBV12-4 and TRBJ2-1; TCRdb calls TRBD1, which cannot be checked without DNA. This CDR3 has 14 amino acids.

The chain employs TRBV5-6 and TRBJ2-7; TCRdb's D call, TRBD1, is unchecked because there is no DNA. Germline values: CDR1 SGHDT, CDR2 YYEEEE. The CDR3 sequence is 14 residues long. The CDR3 reads CASSFADRIYEQYF. The variable domain in full, with the rest retrieved from reference TRBV5-6 and TRBJ2-7, is DAGVTQSPTHLIKTRGQQVTLRCSPKSGHDTVSWYQQALGQGPQFIFQYYEEEERQRGNFPDRFSGHQFPNYSSELNVNALLLGDSALYLCASSFADRIYEQYFGPGTRLTVT.

The rearrangement uses TRBV12-3 or TRBV12-4 and TRBJ2-3. The CDR3 is 14 amino acids. CDR3 in amino acids: CASSPMASTDTQYF.

The V and J genes are TRBV24-1 and TRBJ2-2; TCRdb designates TRBD1, a call that cannot be tested without DNA. From germline, CDR1 is KGHDR and CDR2 SFDVKD. The CDR3 runs 17 residues. The chain's CDR3 is CATSDLQGTANTGELFF.

The CDR3 sequence: CSANMMSLSVNEQFF. J is TRBJ2-1 and V is TRBV20-1; the D gene TCRdb calls, TRBD1, cannot be checked with no DNA. CDR3 length: 15 amino acids. Germline CDR1 reads DFQATT; CDR2 reads SNEGSKA (reference sequence).

V is TRBV24-1 and J is TRBJ2-3; TCRdb's assignment of TRBD1 cannot be checked, as there is no DNA. The CDR3 length is 15 residues. Germline lookup yields CDR1 KGHDR and CDR2 SFDVKD. The CDR3 sequence: CATSDDREGTDTQYF.

The gene calls are TRBV20-1 and TRBJ2-1; TCRdb returns TRBD2, unconfirmable since there is no DNA. Germline CDR1 and CDR2: DFQATT and SNEGSKA (reference sequence). The CDR3 contains 14 residues. This chain's CDR3 is CSAPGTISYNEQFF.

This sequence joins TRBV7-2 and TRBJ2-2; TCRdb's D call, TRBD2, is unchecked because there is no DNA. Germline values: CDR1 SGHTA, CDR2 FQGNSA. The CDR3 length is 13 residues. The CDR3 is CASKEVHTGELFF.

V gene TRBV27 combines with J gene TRBJ1-5. CDR1 and CDR2 (germline): MNHEY, SMNVEV (reference sequence). The CDR3 loop spans 15 amino acids. CDR3 amino acids: CASSRKDYSNQPQHF.

The V and J genes are TRBV9 and TRBJ2-5; TCRdb picks TRBD1, but there is no DNA to check that call. Germline V gives CDR1 SGDLS, CDR2 YYNGEE. The length of the CDR3 is 16 residues. CDR3 region: CASSVDPADRGKTQYF.

The rearrangement uses TRBV5-1 and TRBJ2-5; TCRdb reports TRBD2, a call that lacks DNA to check it against. Germline assignment: CDR1 SGHRS and CDR2 YFSETQ. This CDR3 has 13 amino acids. The CDR3 loop reads CASTRGGEETQYF.

The chain is built from TRBV28 and TRBJ2-5. This CDR3 is 14 amino acids long. Per germline, CDR1 MDHEN and CDR2 SYDVKM. CDR3 sequence reads: CASSFSWSEETQYF.

CDR3: CASGRGIAGPYNEQFF. This rearrangement joins TRBV27 to TRBJ2-1; TCRdb indicates TRBD2, and absent DNA this call remains unverified. Germline V gene data show CDR1 as MNHEY and CDR2 as SMNVEV (reference sequence). The length of the CDR3 is 16 residues.